This is a list of T cell receptor beta chains from one sample in a study of cytomegalovirus exposure and HLA in healthy donors. TCRdb keeps only in-frame clones here, not all; method: immunoSEQ multiplex PCR. The repertoire holds 130,000 to 150,000 clones, approximately 79% seen once, with 1.5% to 2% in the top ten. Sequencing was performed on PBMCs. The receptor source for this set is a woman aged 30 to 39 in good health and CMV-seronegative. CDR3s include the opening cysteine and the closing phenylalanine or tryptophan. The order of the fields is J gene, clone size, D gene, V gene, CDR3 DNA, CDR3 protein. The D gene is left open where the match is weak. Clone size is stated in some rows and not others, as once, few, many or a class when expanded.

J gene: TRBJ1-1; clone size: -; D gene: -; V gene: TRBV5-1; CDR3 DNA: TGCGCCAACAGGTTAGACAGGAACACTGAAGCTTTCTTT; CDR3 protein: CANRLDRNTEAFF
J gene: TRBJ1-1; clone size: few; D gene: -; V gene: TRBV6-1; CDR3 DNA: TGTGCCAGCAGGTACTTTACGGGGGAAGCTTTCTTT; CDR3 protein: CASRYFTGEAFF
J gene: TRBJ2-7; clone size: -; D gene: -; V gene: TRBV7-9; CDR3 DNA: TGTTCCAGCAGCTTAGACGGCTACGAGCAGTACTTC; CDR3 protein: CSSSLDGYEQYF
J gene: TRBJ2-5; clone size: -; D gene: TRBD2; V gene: TRBV2; CDR3 DNA: TGTGCCACCAGTTTTTCTGGACTAGCGGGGGCCGTCCGGGAGACCCAGTACTTC; CDR3 protein: CATSFSGLAGAVRETQYF
J gene: TRBJ1-2; clone size: few; D gene: TRBD1; V gene: TRBV10-2; CDR3 DNA: TGCGCCAGCAGTCGGGACAGGGTTAACTATGGCTACACCTTC; CDR3 protein: CASSRDRVNYGYTF
J gene: TRBJ2-2; clone size: few; D gene: TRBD1; V gene: TRBV5-1; CDR3 DNA: TGCGCCAGCAGCCAAGGGACAGGGAGTACCGGGGAGCTGTTTTTT; CDR3 protein: CASSQGTGSTGELFF
J gene: TRBJ2-7; clone size: -; D gene: -; V gene: TRBV18; CDR3 DNA: TGTGCCAGCTCACCACTTACGGGGAGCGAGCAGTACTTC; CDR3 protein: CASSPLTGSEQYF
J gene: TRBJ2-3; clone size: -; D gene: -; V gene: TRBV13; CDR3 DNA: TGTGCCAGCAGCCCAAACAGGGTAAGCGCAGATACGCAGTATTTT; CDR3 protein: CASSPNRVSADTQYF
J gene: TRBJ1-1; clone size: -; D gene: TRBD1; V gene: TRBV6-5; CDR3 DNA: TGTGCCAGCGGCCGCGGACAGGGGAACACTGAAGCTTTCTTT; CDR3 protein: CASGRGQGNTEAFF
J gene: TRBJ1-1; clone size: -; D gene: -; V gene: TRBV27; CDR3 DNA: TGTGCCAGCAGTTGGAATCCAGGGGCGAACACTGAAGCTTTCTTT; CDR3 protein: CASSWNPGANTEAFF
J gene: TRBJ2-7; clone size: -; D gene: TRBD1; V gene: TRBV4-2; CDR3 DNA: TGTGCCAGCAGCCAAGGATACGGGACAGCCAACGAGCAGTACTTC; CDR3 protein: CASSQGYGTANEQYF
J gene: TRBJ2-3; clone size: -; D gene: -; V gene: TRBV7-2; CDR3 DNA: TGTGCCAGCAGCTTACCTAGCACAGATACGCAGTATTTT; CDR3 protein: CASSLPSTDTQYF
J gene: TRBJ2-7; clone size: -; D gene: -; V gene: TRBV6-1; CDR3 DNA: TGTGCCAGCACCCTTAGACAGGTAACCTACGAGCAGTACTTC; CDR3 protein: CASTLRQVTYEQYF
J gene: TRBJ2-7; clone size: -; D gene: -; V gene: TRBV5-6; CDR3 DNA: TGTGCCAGCAGCTCGACAGGTTTGGGGACCTACGAGCAGTACTTC; CDR3 protein: CASSSTGLGTYEQYF
J gene: TRBJ2-3; clone size: -; D gene: -; V gene: TRBV29-1; CDR3 DNA: TGCAGCGTTGAAGATGGCGGGGGCTGGGGCACAGATACGCAGTATTTT; CDR3 protein: CSVEDGGGWGTDTQYF
J gene: TRBJ2-7; clone size: -; D gene: -; V gene: TRBV30; CDR3 DNA: TGTGCCTGGAGTGTTTCGGGGTACGAGCAGTACTTC; CDR3 protein: CAWSVSGYEQYF
J gene: TRBJ2-2; clone size: -; D gene: TRBD1; V gene: TRBV7-2; CDR3 DNA: TGTGCCAGCACCTACGGACAGGGGATGGTGCTGTTTTTT; CDR3 protein: CASTYGQGMVLFF
J gene: TRBJ2-2; clone size: -; D gene: TRBD1; V gene: TRBV9; CDR3 DNA: TGTGCCAGCAGCGTATACAGGGGTAAGAACACCGGGGAGCTGTTTTTT; CDR3 protein: CASSVYRGKNTGELFF
J gene: TRBJ1-3; clone size: -; D gene: -; V gene: TRBV11-1; CDR3 DNA: TGTGCCAGCAGCCACTCCTCTGGAAACACCATATATTTT; CDR3 protein: CASSHSSGNTIYF
J gene: TRBJ1-2; clone size: -; D gene: -; V gene: TRBV6-5; CDR3 DNA: TGTGCCAGCAGTCGATCTCAGGGGAATTACTATGGCTACACCTTC; CDR3 protein: CASSRSQGNYYGYTF
J gene: TRBJ1-6; clone size: -; D gene: TRBD1; V gene: TRBV4-1; CDR3 DNA: TGCGCCAGCAGATCGCTGCAGGGGGGATCACCCCTCCACTTT; CDR3 protein: CASRSLQGGSPLHF
J gene: TRBJ1-6; clone size: -; D gene: -; V gene: TRBV7-2; CDR3 DNA: TGTGCCAGCAGCTCCCGACAGCCTTCCTATAATTCACCCCTCCACTTT; CDR3 protein: CASSSRQPSYNSPLHF
J gene: TRBJ1-4; clone size: -; D gene: TRBD1; V gene: TRBV6-1; CDR3 DNA: TGTGCCAGCAGTGCCGACAGGGGACCTAATGAAAAACTGTTTTTT; CDR3 protein: CASSADRGPNEKLFF
J gene: TRBJ2-5; clone size: -; D gene: TRBD1; V gene: TRBV5-1; CDR3 DNA: TGCGCCAGCAGCGCAGGGACAGGGATTATGGTGACCCAGTACTTC; CDR3 protein: CASSAGTGIMVTQYF
J gene: TRBJ1-5; clone size: -; D gene: TRBD1; V gene: TRBV19; CDR3 DNA: TGTGCCAGTAGCAGTTGGGACAGGAGGTATAGCAATCAGCCCCAGCATTTT; CDR3 protein: CASSSWDRRYSNQPQHF
J gene: TRBJ1-2; clone size: -; D gene: -; V gene: TRBV6-5; CDR3 DNA: TGTGCCAGCACGGACTTACATGGCTACACCTTC; CDR3 protein: CASTDLHGYTF
J gene: TRBJ1-3; clone size: -; D gene: -; V gene: TRBV9; CDR3 DNA: TGTGCCAGCAGCACACGATCCGGGACACGCGACTCTGGAAACACCATATATTTT; CDR3 protein: CASSTRSGTRDSGNTIYF
J gene: TRBJ1-2; clone size: -; D gene: -; V gene: TRBV29-1; CDR3 DNA: TGCAGCTCTGGAGGAGGGGATGGCTACACCTTC; CDR3 protein: CSSGGGDGYTF
J gene: TRBJ1-1; clone size: -; D gene: -; V gene: TRBV9; CDR3 DNA: TGTGCCAGCAGCCAAGGGGGGGGGTCGTACACTGAAGCTTTCTTT; CDR3 protein: CASSQGGGSYTEAFF
J gene: TRBJ2-5; clone size: -; D gene: TRBD2; V gene: TRBV5-4; CDR3 DNA: TGTGCCAGCAGCTATGCGGGGGGGCCTGAGGAGACCCAGTACTTC; CDR3 protein: CASSYAGGPEETQYF
J gene: TRBJ1-1; clone size: -; D gene: -; V gene: TRBV2; CDR3 DNA: TGTGCCAGCCGACAGCGGGGGAACACTGAAGCTTTCTTT; CDR3 protein: CASRQRGNTEAFF
J gene: TRBJ1-1; clone size: -; D gene: -; V gene: TRBV18; CDR3 DNA: TGTGCCAGCTCACGTCCGGGAACGACGAACACTGAAGCTTTCTTT; CDR3 protein: CASSRPGTTNTEAFF
J gene: TRBJ1-2; clone size: -; D gene: -; V gene: TRBV2; CDR3 DNA: TGTGCCAGCAGTGACCCGACATTGGGTTATGGCTACACCTTC; CDR3 protein: CASSDPTLGYGYTF
J gene: TRBJ1-2; clone size: -; D gene: TRBD1; V gene: TRBV6-1; CDR3 DNA: TGTGCCAGCAGTTCAACAGGGGGCTTCATCTATGGCTACACCTTC; CDR3 protein: CASSSTGGFIYGYTF
J gene: TRBJ2-2; clone size: -; D gene: -; V gene: TRBV10-1; CDR3 DNA: TGCGCCAGCAGTGAAAGCAGGGCGAACACCGGGGAGCTGTTTTTT; CDR3 protein: CASSESRANTGELFF
J gene: TRBJ1-1; clone size: -; D gene: -; V gene: TRBV28; CDR3 DNA: TGTGCCAGCAGTTCCGACGGGGAGAACACTGAAGCTTTCTTT; CDR3 protein: CASSSDGENTEAFF
J gene: TRBJ2-1; clone size: -; D gene: TRBD1; V gene: TRBV10-3; CDR3 DNA: TGTGCCATCAGGGGGGGACAGGGGGTAAACAATGAGCAGTTCTTC; CDR3 protein: CAIRGGQGVNNEQFF
J gene: TRBJ2-1; clone size: -; D gene: TRBD2; V gene: TRBV13; CDR3 DNA: TGTGCCAGCAGCTTGGGACTAAACAATGAGCAGTTCTTC; CDR3 protein: CASSLGLNNEQFF
J gene: TRBJ1-2; clone size: -; D gene: TRBD1; V gene: TRBV5-1; CDR3 DNA: TGCGCCAGCAGCTTGGAACCGGGCAGGGGGTATGGCTACACCTTC; CDR3 protein: CASSLEPGRGYGYTF
J gene: TRBJ2-3; clone size: -; D gene: -; V gene: TRBV10-2; CDR3 DNA: TGCGCCAGTATAACTGGGCCGCCAACTAGTGCAGATACGCAGTATTTT; CDR3 protein: CASITGPPTSADTQYF
J gene: TRBJ1-2; clone size: once; D gene: -; V gene: TRBV2; CDR3 DNA: TGTGCCAGCAGTGAACGTCTACACTATGGCTACACCTTC; CDR3 protein: CASSERLHYGYTF
J gene: TRBJ2-1; clone size: -; D gene: -; V gene: TRBV7-9; CDR3 DNA: TGTGCCAGCAGTAAGGGGAGGAATGAGCAGTTCTTC; CDR3 protein: CASSKGRNEQFF
J gene: TRBJ1-5; clone size: -; D gene: -; V gene: TRBV10-3; CDR3 DNA: TGTGCCATCTCTCAGGGCGCAGGGTCCGTCTATAGCAATCAGCCCCAGCATTTT; CDR3 protein: CAISQGAGSVYSNQPQHF
J gene: TRBJ1-1; clone size: -; D gene: -; V gene: TRBV5-1; CDR3 DNA: TGCGCCAGCAGCCTTCCTTGGCAGAACACTGAAGCTTTCTTT; CDR3 protein: CASSLPWQNTEAFF
J gene: TRBJ1-6; clone size: -; D gene: -; V gene: TRBV5-1; CDR3 DNA: TGCGCCAGCAGCCCAATCGGGGTTAGCTCCTATAATTCACCCCTCCACTTT; CDR3 protein: CASSPIGVSSYNSPLHF
J gene: TRBJ1-4; clone size: -; D gene: TRBD1; V gene: TRBV19; CDR3 DNA: TGTGCCAGTAGTATAGTGGAGACAGGGAATGAAAAACTGTTTTTT; CDR3 protein: CASSIVETGNEKLFF
J gene: TRBJ2-1; clone size: -; D gene: -; V gene: TRBV4-2; CDR3 DNA: TGTGCCAGCAGCCAAGTACTAGCTCGGGGCGATGAGCAGTTCTTC; CDR3 protein: CASSQVLARGDEQFF